The 26 T cell receptor beta chains below come from one sample, sequenced in a study of T-cell reconstitution after alpha-beta-depleted transplantation in children. Unique molecular identifiers were used in preparing the TCRbeta library. TCRdb itself ran the PCR reads through MiXCR, one entry per CDR3 protein. The sample records hundreds of thousands of distinct CDR3 sequences, under 13% being singletons. The sample in question was PBMCs, obtained before TCRalphabeta/CD19-depleted stem cell transplant. The source is a child under two years old with acute myeloid leukemia, due to receive a stem cell transplant.

This clonotype was observed at least ten times. This chain joins TRBV6-5 and TRBJ1-3; the D is unclear. CDR1 is MNHEY, CDR2 SVGAGI, per germline. Trimming stripped 6 bases from V and 3 bases from J, with 15 bases between. The CDR3 contains 15 residues. As DNA, the CDR3 is TGTGCCAGCAGGCTCACCCGAGTCTATGGAAACACCATATATTTT. Its translation is CASRLTRVYGNTIYF.

There are many counts of this clonotype. The chain uses TRBV7-2 and TRBJ2-3; unclear D gene. V was trimmed by 5 bases and J by 3 bases, leaving 9 bases between them. Germline loops: CDR1 SGHTA, CDR2 FQGNSA. This CDR3 region has 13 residues. The CDR3 is CASSITATDTQYF. The DNA for the CDR3 is TGTGCCAGCAGCATAACAGCGACAGATACGCAGTATTTT.

This clonotype was found many times. V and J are TRBV10-3 and TRBJ2-7; the match to TRBD2 covers 9 bases. The germline gives CDR1 ENHRY, CDR2 SYGVKD. Trimming at V came to 4 bases and at J to 3 bases, leaving 4 bases not matched to a gene. CDR3 length: 14 residues. The CDR3, as DNA: TGTGCCATCAGTGGCGGGACTAGCAACTACGAGCAGTACTTC. It is translated as CAISGGTSNYEQYF.

This clonotype was counted a few times. This chain links TRBV5-1 with TRBJ2-3; D is unresolved. There are 15 residues in the CDR3. V lost 1 base and J 0 bases, leaving 9 bases between the germline ends. From germline, CDR1 is SGHRS and CDR2 YFSETQ. CDR3 sequence reads: CASSLYGYSTDTQYF. As DNA, the CDR3 is TGCGCCAGCAGCTTGTACGGCTACAGCACAGATACGCAGTATTTT.

This clonotype was observed many times. The V and J genes are TRBV5-1 and TRBJ2-7; a possible D gene is TRBD2 (6 bases). Germline V gene data show CDR1 as SGHRS and CDR2 as YFSETQ. This CDR3 is 15 amino acids long. With 2 bases removed from V and 3 bases from J, the gap between germline ends came to 15 bases. CDR3 in DNA: TGCGCCAGCAGCTTTGGAGGACTACCCCACTACGAGCAGTACTTC. Its translation is CASSFGGLPHYEQYF.

This clonotype has ten or more counts. J is TRBJ2-2 and V is TRBV6-5; 10 bases match TRBD2. In germline, CDR1 is MNHEY, CDR2 SVGAGI. Unmatched junction bases numbered 9, after V lost 0 bases and J lost 8 bases. CDR3 length: 17 amino acids. In nucleotides, the CDR3 is TGTGCCAGCAGTTACTCGAGGGCTAGCGGGAGAGGGGGGGAGCTGTTTTTT. Translation gives CASSYSRASGRGGELFF.

This clonotype was seen ten or more times. The chain carries TRBV19 and TRBJ2-7; D is unresolved. V was cut by 2 bases and J by 0 bases, with 11 bases left in between. CDR3 length: 15 amino acids. CDR1 and CDR2 from the germline V gene are LNHDA and SQIVND (reference sequence). The CDR3 spells CASSIRLAYSYEQYF. Here the CDR3 DNA reads TGTGCCAGTAGTATACGTCTGGCTTACTCCTACGAGCAGTACTTC.

The rearrangement joins TRBV5-1 to TRBJ1-1; D remains ambiguous. The CDR3 has 13 amino acids. Germline CDR1 SGHRS, CDR2 YFSETQ. V lost 4 bases and J lost 6, with 13 bases in between. In DNA form, the CDR3 reads TGCGCCAGCAGCCAGGCCGGTCCAGCTGAAGCTTTCTTT. Translated: CASSQAGPAEAFF.

This clonotype was recorded at least ten times. This sequence joins TRBV12-3 or TRBV12-4 and TRBJ1-1; 9 bases are a match to TRBD1. The CDR3 spans 16 residues. V shed 6 bases, J shed 4 bases, and the junction held 12 bases outside the gene matches. The DNA for the CDR3 is TGTGCCAGCAGCACCCAGGGACAGGGTCGTGGCACTGAAGCTTTCTTT. Its translation: CASSTQGQGRGTEAFF.

At least ten counts were recorded for this clonotype. V and J are TRBV5-1 and TRBJ1-3, with D unclear. Germline values: CDR1 SGHRS, CDR2 YFSETQ. V gave up 1 base and J gave up 4 bases, with 6 bases separating them. The CDR3 runs 13 residues. CDR3 sequence (DNA): TGCGCCAGCAGCTTGACAGACGGAAACACCATATATTTT. Its protein is CASSLTDGNTIYF.

The rearrangement joins TRBV18 to TRBJ2-1; 7 positions agree with TRBD2. CDR3 length: 16 amino acids. V gave up 9 bases and J gave up 0 bases; unmatched junction bases: 11. Germline V gives CDR1 KGHSH, CDR2 LQKENI. CDR3: CASAGAGLGSYNEQFF. Here the CDR3 DNA reads TGTGCCAGTGCGGGAGCGGGGCTTGGCTCCTACAATGAGCAGTTCTTC.

This clonotype has only a few counts. V and J are TRBV5-1 and TRBJ2-3, with D perhaps matching TRBD2 (7 bases). CDR1 is SGHRS, CDR2 YFSETQ, per germline. There are 17 residues in the CDR3. V lost 7 bases and J lost 4, with 25 bases in between. CDR3 nucleotide sequence: TGCGCCAGCTCGAAGAGGGGGGGGAATGACTCTCCAGATACGCAGTATTTT. As protein: CASSKRGGNDSPDTQYF.

This clonotype was seen repeatedly, ten times or more. J is TRBJ2-3 and V is TRBV29-1, with D unclear. Trimming stripped 4 bases from V and 0 bases from J, with 11 bases between. The CDR3 consists of 14 residues. CDR1 and CDR2 from the germline V gene are SQVTM and ANQGSEA. The CDR3 protein is CSVGVVESTDTQYF. CDR3 DNA: TGCAGCGTTGGAGTGGTGGAAAGCACAGATACGCAGTATTTT.

The table lists this clonotype with many counts. The chain is built from TRBV29-1 and TRBJ2-1; 7 bases match TRBD2. The V gene's germline CDR1 is SQVTM and CDR2 ANQGSEA. The CDR3 length is 18 residues. Losses at the gene ends were 2 bases for V and 3 bases for J; bases not matched to a gene: 16. CDR3 DNA: TGCAGCGTTGAAAACGTCCAAGGAGCGGGAAAAATCTACAATGAGCAGTTCTTC. Amino acids: CSVENVQGAGKIYNEQFF.

In regard to this clonotype: A much larger clone differs from this one at a single base, so this may be a read error. Here the CDR3 omits its conserved ending phenylalanine or tryptophan, so a read error is the likely source. The rearrangement joins TRBV7-2 to TRBJ2-1, with no clear D. The CDR3 extends over 12 amino acids. The germline gives CDR1 SGHTA, CDR2 FQGNSA. Trimming stripped 5 bases from V and 7 bases from J, with 9 bases between. The CDR3 DNA sequence: TGTGCCAGCAGCCCACAACCAAATGAGCAGTTCTTA. Protein: CASSPQPNEQFL.

This clonotype has ten or more counts. The chain combines TRBV29-1 with TRBJ2-7; D is possibly TRBD1 (5 bases). The germline V gene has CDR1 SQVTM and CDR2 ANQGSEA. Trimming left V 4 bases short and J 2 bases short, with 9 bases between. The CDR3 is 12 amino acids. This chain's CDR3 is CSVVWGPYEQYF. CDR3 nucleotide sequence: TGCAGCGTTGTATGGGGCCCCTACGAGCAGTACTTC.

The chain carries TRBV7-2 and TRBJ1-5; no definite D call. From germline, CDR1 is SGHTA and CDR2 FQGNSA. V was trimmed by 5 bases and J by 6 bases, leaving 11 bases between them. The CDR3 spans 13 residues. The CDR3 is CASSLGTGQPQHF. The DNA of the CDR3 is TGTGCCAGCAGCCTGGGTACGGGTCAGCCCCAGCATTTT.

This clonotype was counted at least ten times. V usage is TRBV19 and J usage is TRBJ2-6; D remains ambiguous. The CDR3 runs to 11 residues. Trimming left V 7 bases short and J 3 bases short, with 1 base between. In germline, CDR1 is LNHDA, CDR2 SQIVND (reference sequence). The CDR3 sequence is CASNGANVLTF. The CDR3 DNA follows: TGTGCCAGTAATGGGGCCAACGTCCTGACTTTC.

This clonotype was seen only a few times. The chain has TRBV6-2 or TRBV6-3 and TRBJ2-5; no definite D call. Germline CDR1 and CDR2: MNHEY and SVGEGT. V shed 5 bases and J shed 4 bases, with 8 bases lying between them. The CDR3 contains 12 residues. The CDR3 DNA reads TGTGCCAGCAGTCGCACCCTAGAGACCCAGTACTTC. Translating it yields CASSRTLETQYF.

Many counts were recorded for this clonotype. This rearrangement joins TRBV7-6 to TRBJ2-7; D gene unclear. Trimming removed 1 base at V and 6 bases at J, with 7 bases between. This CDR3 has 12 amino acids. The germline V gene has CDR1 SGHVS and CDR2 FNYEAQ. The CDR3 nucleotides are TGTGCCAGCAGCTTAGTGGCGAGCGAGCAGTACTTC. Amino acids: CASSLVASEQYF. The full variable domain, rest sourced from reference TRBV7-6 and TRBJ2-7, is GAGVSQSPRYKVTKRGQDVALRCDPISGHVSLYWYRQALGQGPEFLTYFNYEAQQDKSGLPNDRFSAERPEGSISTLTIQRTEQRDSAMYRCASSLVASEQYFGPGTRLTVT.

This clonotype was seen a few times. This CDR3 is CASSFRTGSYNEQFF. DNA for the CDR3: TGTGCCAGCAGCTTCCGGACAGGCTCCTACAATGAGCAGTTCTTC. The V and J genes are TRBV11-3 and TRBJ2-1; TRBD1 agrees at 7 bases. Trimming removed 3 bases from V and 0 bases from J; junction bases left unmatched: 2. Per germline, CDR1 SGHNT and CDR2 YENEEA. The CDR3 sequence is 15 residues long.

On this clonotype: A much more abundant neighbour one base away suggests this may be a read error. The V and J genes are TRBV20-1 and TRBJ2-2, with D perhaps TRBD2 (5 bases). The CDR3 has 16 residues. The germline CDR1 and CDR2 sequences are DFQATT and SNEGSKA (reference sequence). This chain's CDR3 is CSARDALAGNTVELFF. CDR3 DNA: TGCAGTGCTAGAGACGCCCTAGCTGGAAACACCGTGGAGCTGTTTTTT.

The rearrangement links TRBV12-2 to TRBJ1-1; TRBD1, as called in the table, went unchecked against the DNA. TRBV12-2 is a recognized pseudogene. This CDR3 comprises 14 residues. The DNA of the CDR3 is TGTGCAAGTCGGGGGACAGGGGAGAACACTGAAGCTTTCTTT. Its translation: CASRGTGENTEAFF.

This clonotype appeared many times. The J gene is TRBJ2-7, the V gene TRBV7-2; no reliable D call. The CDR3 runs 13 residues. The V gene lost 1 base and the J gene lost 6 bases, with 10 bases spanning the gap. The germline V gene encodes CDR1 SGHTA and CDR2 FQGNSA. CDR3 protein: CASSLGDSREQYF. The CDR3 DNA is TGTGCCAGCAGCTTAGGGGATAGCCGCGAGCAGTACTTC.

This clonotype was recorded at least ten times. The rearrangement links TRBV5-1 to TRBJ2-5; D unclear. CDR3 length: 16 amino acids. Trimming took 0 bases from V and 5 from J, leaving 17 bases between them. The germline V gene encodes CDR1 SGHRS and CDR2 YFSETQ. The CDR3 DNA sequence: TGCGCCAGCAGCTTGGCCCTTAATCCCGGGCAGGAGACCCAGTACTTC. Its translation is CASSLALNPGQETQYF.

This clonotype was counted a few times. This chain joins TRBV19 and TRBJ1-5; a weak D match, TRBD1 (6 bases). The CDR3 contains 14 residues. V was trimmed by 10 bases and J by 2 bases, leaving 15 bases between them. In germline, CDR1 is LNHDA, CDR2 SQIVND (reference sequence). The CDR3 DNA follows: TGTGCCACGCAAGGGGGTAGGGGCAATCAGCCCCAGCATTTT. This gives the protein CATQGGRGNQPQHF.